The 18 T cell receptor beta chains below come from one sample, sequenced in a study of blood T cell repertoires in COVID-19. The table came from immunoSEQ multiplex PCR; TCRdb's copy has only in-frame clones and leaves some out. The table shows approximately 90,000 clones, with around four fifths occurring only once. The source material was peripheral blood. The origin of the receptors is a woman aged 80 or over with active or convalescent COVID-19.

V gene TRBV19 combines with J gene TRBJ1-6; D remains ambiguous. V dropped 5 bases and J dropped 11 bases, with 10 bases sitting between them. CDR3 length: 12 amino acids. Germline lookup yields CDR1 LNHDA and CDR2 SQIVND (reference sequence). The CDR3 sequence: CASSYPRAPLHF. The DNA for the CDR3 is TGTGCCAGTAGTTATCCCCGGGCACCCCTCCACTTT.

The V and J genes are TRBV7-2 and TRBJ1-2; D ambiguous. The V end was cut by 6 bases, the J end by 4 bases, with 12 bases between. Germline loops: CDR1 SGHTA, CDR2 FQGNSA. This CDR3 is built from 13 residues. CDR3 bases: TGTGCCAGCAGTTCTAAAGCGGGCTATGGCTACACCTTC. This gives the protein CASSSKAGYGYTF.

This clone was detected once. The chain is built from TRBV28 and TRBJ2-1, with 8 bases matching TRBD2. CDR3 length: 20 residues. Germline CDR1 MDHEN, CDR2 SYDVKM. J gave up 0 bases and V 4 bases, and 17 bases lay outside the gene matches. CDR3 sequence reads: CASSSRGGRTPTSSYNEQFF. The CDR3 nucleotides read TGTGCCAGCAGTTCCCGTGGCGGGAGGACCCCAACTAGCTCCTACAATGAGCAGTTCTTC.

The rearrangement joins TRBV29-1 to TRBJ1-3; D might be TRBD1 (5 bases). The germline V gene has CDR1 SQVTM and CDR2 ANQGSEA. Trimming removed 3 bases at V and 2 bases at J, with 11 bases between. The CDR3 extends over 14 amino acids. The CDR3 region has the DNA TGCAGCGTTGATCAGGGTGTTCCTGGAAACACCATATATTTT. Translated: CSVDQGVPGNTIYF.

V is TRBV4-3 and J is TRBJ2-7, with 10 bases matching TRBD2. The V segment lost 0 bases and the J segment 3 bases; nucleotides outside the gene matches: 8. Germline V CDR1 and CDR2: LGHNA, YSLEER. The CDR3 is made up of 17 amino acids. The CDR3 DNA reads as TGCGCCAGCAGCCAAGACTGGGCTAGCGGGGGCAACTACGAGCAGTACTTC. Translated: CASSQDWASGGNYEQYF.

V gene TRBV6-1 combines with J gene TRBJ1-3; 9 bases agree with TRBD1. Germline V gene sequence: CDR1 MNHNS, CDR2 SASEGT. V gave up 2 bases and J gave up 2 bases; unmatched junction bases: 1. CDR3 length equals 15 residues. The CDR3 region is CASSETGGTGNTIYF. CDR3 sequence (DNA): TGTGCCAGCAGTGAAACAGGGGGCACTGGAAACACCATATATTTT.

This chain joins TRBV7-9 and TRBJ1-5; D possibly corresponds to TRBD1 (5 bases). V was pared by 2 bases and J by 6 bases, with 20 bases between. In germline, CDR1 is SEHNR, CDR2 FQNEAQ (reference sequence). This CDR3 comprises 17 residues. DNA of the CDR3: TGTGCCAGCAGCTTATACTCGGGGGGGTTTGGTGGTCAGCCCCAGCATTTT. Its protein product is CASSLYSGGFGGQPQHF.

This sequence joins TRBV11-2 and TRBJ2-7, with D possibly being TRBD1 (6 bases). The CDR3 totals 15 residues. V lost 2 bases, J lost 0 bases, and 11 bases lay in between. Germline CDR1 and CDR2: SGHAT and FQNNGV. CDR3 DNA sequence: TGTGCCAGCAGCTTACTTCCGGACAGCTCCTACGAGCAGTACTTC. As protein: CASSLLPDSSYEQYF.

The chain links TRBV13 to TRBJ2-1, with a tentative D call TRBD2 (6 bases). Germline CDR1 reads PRHDT; CDR2 reads FYEKMQ (reference sequence). The germline V and J ends were trimmed by 3 bases and 1 base, with 13 bases remaining between them. This CDR3 has 16 amino acids. CDR3 residues: CASSFKHGGSYNEQFF. DNA of the CDR3: TGTGCCAGCAGCTTCAAGCACGGGGGTTCCTACAATGAGCAGTTCTTC.

The genes are TRBV7-2 and TRBJ1-6, with D maybe TRBD1 (5 bases). V was clipped by 0 bases and J by 7 bases, with 16 bases between them. CDR1 and CDR2 (germline): SGHTA, FQGNSA. This CDR3 contains 17 residues. CDR3 region: CASSLARGRDGNSPLHF. In nucleotides, the CDR3 is TGTGCCAGCAGCTTAGCGCGGGGCAGGGATGGGAATTCACCCCTCCACTTT.

The V and J genes are TRBV7-8 and TRBJ2-7, with 7 bases that match TRBD1. The trim removed 5 bases at V and 4 bases at J, leaving 11 bases unmatched. This CDR3 spans 15 amino acids. Germline CDR1 is SGHVS and CDR2 is FQNEAQ. The CDR3 region has the DNA TGTGCCAGCAGCCCGCGAACCGGGACAGAATACGAGCAGTACTTC. Protein sequence: CASSPRTGTEYEQYF.

This chain joins TRBV18 and TRBJ1-3, with 7 nucleotides matching TRBD1. The CDR3 sequence is 16 residues long. The ends lost 5 bases at V and 0 bases at J; junction bases unmatched: 7. Germline V lookup: CDR1 KGHSH, CDR2 LQKENI. In DNA form, the CDR3 reads TGTGCCAGCTCAACGGACAGGTCCTCCTCTGGAAACACCATATATTTT. It specifies CASSTDRSSSGNTIYF. Looking up the rest from reference TRBV18 and TRBJ1-3 gives the full variable domain: NAGVMQNPRHLVRRRGQEARLRCSPMKGHSHVYWYRQLPEEGLKFMVYLQKENIIDESGMPKERFSAEFPKEGPSILRIQQVVRGDSAAYFCASSTDRSSSGNTIYFGEGSWLTVV.

This clone has just one count. This chain uses TRBV18 with TRBJ1-2, with unresolved D. CDR1 is KGHSH, CDR2 LQKENI, per germline. The V end lost 3 bases, the J end lost 0 bases, and 8 bases lay between the germline ends. The CDR3 consists of 14 residues. DNA for the CDR3: TGTGCCAGCTCACCTTCTAATGCTAACTATGGCTACACCTTC. Translating gives CASSPSNANYGYTF. Combining the CDR3 with reference TRBV18 and TRBJ1-2 gives the whole variable domain NAGVMQNPRHLVRRRGQEARLRCSPMKGHSHVYWYRQLPEEGLKFMVYLQKENIIDESGMPKERFSAEFPKEGPSILRIQQVVRGDSAAYFCASSPSNANYGYTFGSGTRLTVV.

This rearrangement joins TRBV11-1 to TRBJ1-4, with D maybe TRBD1 (6 bases). The V gene's germline CDR1 is SGHAT and CDR2 FQDESV (reference sequence). Deletions cut 7 bases from V and 1 base from J, with 10 bases between. The CDR3 totals 14 residues. This chain's CDR3 is CASTPDRTNEKLFF. In DNA, the CDR3 is TGTGCCAGCACCCCGGACAGAACTAATGAAAAACTGTTTTTT.

The chain carries TRBV7-9 and TRBJ1-6; perhaps TRBD1 as D (5 bases). The CDR3 contains 14 residues. The germline V and J ends were trimmed by 5 bases and 8 bases, with 13 bases remaining between them. Germline CDR1 reads SEHNR; CDR2 reads FQNEAQ (reference sequence). CDR3 sequence reads: CASSLPGGYSPLHF. The DNA of the CDR3 is TGTGCCAGCAGCCTCCCGGGGGGATATTCACCCCTCCACTTT.

V usage is TRBV5-1 and J usage is TRBJ1-3; no firm D call. Germline V gene lookup returns CDR1 SGHRS and CDR2 YFSETQ. The CDR3 covers 15 residues. The V end was cut by 4 bases, the J end by 0 bases, with 11 bases between. In nucleotides, the CDR3 is TGCGCCAGCAGCCCCCAAGCTACCTCTGGAAACACCATATATTTT. Translated, it gives CASSPQATSGNTIYF.

In this sample, this clone turned up a few times. V gene TRBV6-5 combines with J gene TRBJ1-5; D gene uncertain. CDR3 length: 15 amino acids. V was clipped by 2 bases and J by 3 bases, with 11 bases between them. The V gene's germline CDR1 is MNHEY and CDR2 SVGAGI. The CDR3 sequence: CASSYRGGDNQPQHF. The CDR3 bases are TGTGCCAGCAGTTACCGGGGTGGGGACAATCAGCCCCAGCATTTT.

The V and J genes are TRBV28 and TRBJ2-5; 7 bases are a match to TRBD2. Germline CDR1 MDHEN, CDR2 SYDVKM. The CDR3 has 15 residues. V shed 3 bases and J 3 bases; nucleotides not matched to a gene: 7. The CDR3 spells CASSLVGLAEETQYF. The CDR3 DNA reads as TGTGCCAGCAGTTTGGTTGGGCTAGCGGAAGAGACCCAGTACTTC.